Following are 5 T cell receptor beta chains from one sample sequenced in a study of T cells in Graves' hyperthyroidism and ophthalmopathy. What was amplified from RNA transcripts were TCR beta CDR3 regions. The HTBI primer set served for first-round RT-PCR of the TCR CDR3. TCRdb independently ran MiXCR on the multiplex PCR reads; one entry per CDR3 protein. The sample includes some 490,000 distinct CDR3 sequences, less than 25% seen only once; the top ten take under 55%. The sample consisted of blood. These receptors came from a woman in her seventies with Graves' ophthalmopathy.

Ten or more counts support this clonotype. DNA for the CDR3: TGTGCCAGCAGTTATCGTCGGCAGGGGAACAATCAGCCCCAGCATTTT. The encoded protein is CASSYRRQGNNQPQHF. The rearrangement uses TRBV12-3 or TRBV12-4 and TRBJ1-5, with a possible D match to TRBD1 (6 bases). Trimming took 4 bases from V and 3 from J, leaving 16 bases between them. The CDR3 is 16 residues long.

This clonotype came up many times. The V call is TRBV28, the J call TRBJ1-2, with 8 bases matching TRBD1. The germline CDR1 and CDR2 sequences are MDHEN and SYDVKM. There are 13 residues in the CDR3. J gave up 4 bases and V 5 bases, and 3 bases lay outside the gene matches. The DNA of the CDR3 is TGTGCCAGCAGTACGACAGGGGTCTATGGCTACACCTTC. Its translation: CASSTTGVYGYTF.

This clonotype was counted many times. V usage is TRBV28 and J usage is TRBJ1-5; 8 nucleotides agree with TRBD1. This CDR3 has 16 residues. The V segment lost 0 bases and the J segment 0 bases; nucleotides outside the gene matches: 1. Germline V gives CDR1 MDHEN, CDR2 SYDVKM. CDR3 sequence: CASSLWTGDSNQPQHF. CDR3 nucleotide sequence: TGTGCCAGCAGTTTATGGACAGGGGATAGCAATCAGCCCCAGCATTTT. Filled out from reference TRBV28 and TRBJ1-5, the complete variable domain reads DVKVTQSSRYLVKRTGEKVFLECVQDMDHENMFWYRQDPGLGLRLIYFSYDVKMKEKGDIPEGYSVSREKKERFSLILESASTNQTSMYLCASSLWTGDSNQPQHFGDGTRLSIL.

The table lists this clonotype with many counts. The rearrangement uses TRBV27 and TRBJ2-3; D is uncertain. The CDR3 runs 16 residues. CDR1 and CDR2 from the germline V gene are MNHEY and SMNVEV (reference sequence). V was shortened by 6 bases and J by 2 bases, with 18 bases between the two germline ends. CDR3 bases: TGTGCCAGCAGCTCATACGCCGGCTTGCCCACAGATACGCAGTATTTT. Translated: CASSSYAGLPTDTQYF.

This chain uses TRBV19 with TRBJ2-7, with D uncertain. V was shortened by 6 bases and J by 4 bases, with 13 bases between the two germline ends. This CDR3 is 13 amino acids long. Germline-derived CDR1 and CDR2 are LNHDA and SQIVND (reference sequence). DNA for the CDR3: TGTGCCAGTAGGTCGGCCGGCAAATACGAGCAGTACTTC. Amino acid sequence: CASRSAGKYEQYF.